Following are 17 T cell receptor beta chains from one sample sequenced in a study of blood T cell repertoires in COVID-19. The repertoire was sequenced with immunoSEQ multiplex PCR; TCRdb's copy has only in-frame clones and lacks some. The table shows over 60,000 clones, with approximately 90% occurring only once. Sequenced sample: peripheral blood. Source of these receptors: a man in his sixties or seventies with active or convalescent COVID-19.

This chain links TRBV6-1 with TRBJ2-5, with D perhaps TRBD1 (6 bases). The DNA end favors TRBJ2-7, so the J call may be wrong. There are 16 residues in the CDR3. Germline loops: CDR1 MNHNS, CDR2 SASEGT. The CDR3 sequence: CASSASPQGRSYEQYF. CDR3 DNA sequence: TGTGCCAGCAGTGCCAGCCCACAGGGTAGATCCTACGAGCAGTACTTC.

The rearrangement uses TRBV6-1 and TRBJ1-2; no firm D call. The CDR3 covers 14 residues. Germline V gene data show CDR1 as MNHNS and CDR2 as SASEGT. Trimming removed 2 bases from V and 1 base from J, with 8 bases in between. The CDR3 nucleotides are TGTGCCAGCAGTGAAAGCAATCTTAACTATGGCTACACCTTC. This translates into CASSESNLNYGYTF.

The chain joins TRBV10-3 to TRBJ2-2; 10 bases align to TRBD1. CDR1 is ENHRY and CDR2 is SYGVKD in the germline V gene. Losses at the gene ends were 4 bases for V and 2 bases for J; bases not matched to a gene: 7. The CDR3 totals 17 residues. The CDR3 DNA sequence: TGTGCCATCAGTGTAACCCGGGACAGGGGTAACACCGGGGAGCTGTTTTTT. Its translation is CAISVTRDRGNTGELFF.

V is TRBV7-2 and J is TRBJ1-4; possibly TRBD1 for D (5 bases). CDR3 length equals 14 residues. Germline V CDR1 and CDR2: SGHTA, FQGNSA. V lost 8 bases, J lost 12 bases, and 22 bases lay in between. The CDR3 DNA reads TGTGCCAGCGCTGGGTGGGGGGACCGGGACCAACTGTTTTTT. This sequence encodes CASAGWGDRDQLFF.

This rearrangement joins TRBV6-6 to TRBJ1-6, with 8 bases matching TRBD1. The CDR3 is made up of 15 amino acids. Germline CDR1 is MNHNY and CDR2 is SVGAGI (reference sequence). J was trimmed by 2 bases and V by 5 bases; bases with no gene match: 2. The CDR3 loop reads CASSGQGPYNSPLHF. CDR3 nucleotides: TGTGCCAGCAGTGGACAGGGACCCTATAATTCACCCCTCCACTTT.

Only one count was recorded for this clone. The chain employs TRBV28 and TRBJ1-5, with D maybe TRBD1 (5 bases). V was trimmed by 2 bases and J by 3 bases, leaving 20 bases between them. Germline-derived CDR1 and CDR2 are MDHEN and SYDVKM. The CDR3 covers 18 residues. This CDR3 is CASSLGSKRGRLNQPQHF. For the CDR3, the DNA is TGTGCCAGCAGTTTAGGCTCGAAAAGGGGTCGCCTCAATCAGCCCCAGCATTTT.

This chain connects TRBV27 to TRBJ1-1; D possibly corresponds to TRBD1 (5 bases). Between the trimmed V and J ends, which lost 6 bases and 5 bases, there was a span of 16 bases. Germline V gene lookup returns CDR1 MNHEY and CDR2 SMNVEV (reference sequence). This CDR3 region has 14 residues. CDR3 nucleotide sequence: TGTGCCAGCAGATTAAGGGGAGGCGTTACTGAAGCTTTCTTT. This translates into CASRLRGGVTEAFF.

V is TRBV5-1 and J is TRBJ1-2; D call uncertain. The germline CDR1 and CDR2 sequences are SGHRS and YFSETQ. CDR3 length: 13 residues. V lost 4 bases and J 2 bases, leaving 9 bases between the germline ends. CDR3 protein: CASSTGGNYGYTF. The CDR3, as DNA: TGCGCCAGCAGCACCGGAGGCAACTATGGCTACACCTTC.

The chain joins TRBV28 to TRBJ1-1; possible D gene TRBD1, 5 bases. The CDR3 contains 14 residues. CDR1 is MDHEN and CDR2 is SYDVKM in the germline V gene. Between the trimmed V and J ends, which lost 3 bases and 3 bases, there was a span of 11 bases. The CDR3 sequence is CASSLSGGYTEAFF. The CDR3 nucleotides read TGTGCCAGCAGTTTGAGCGGGGGATACACTGAAGCTTTCTTT.

The chain uses TRBV5-1 and TRBJ1-2, with 10 bases matching TRBD1. CDR1 SGHRS and CDR2 YFSETQ come from the germline V gene. With 5 bases clipped from V and 6 bases from J, the junction kept 4 bases outside the gene matches. The CDR3 runs 13 residues. The CDR3 protein is CASRAGQGDGYTF. DNA of the CDR3: TGCGCCAGCAGAGCCGGACAGGGGGATGGCTACACCTTC.

The chain couples TRBV5-1 to TRBJ2-3; D gene uncertain. The CDR3 has 14 amino acids. Germline V gene data show CDR1 as SGHRS and CDR2 as YFSETQ. Trimming removed 0 bases at V and 3 bases at J, with 8 bases between. The CDR3 DNA reads as TGCGCCAGCAGCTTGGGCCGAGAGACAGATACGCAGTATTTT. Its protein is CASSLGRETDTQYF.

The CDR3 here is CASTARQGLGTEAFF. In nucleotides, the CDR3 is TGTGCCAGTACCGCGCGTCAGGGGCTCGGGACTGAAGCTTTCTTT. The J gene is TRBJ1-1, the V gene TRBV19; TRBD1 is a possible D gene (6 bases). Germline V lookup: CDR1 LNHDA, CDR2 SQIVND (reference sequence). This CDR3 spans 15 amino acids. Trimming took off 7 bases at V and 5 bases at J, with 20 bases between the two ends. The full variable domain, completed using reference TRBV19 and TRBJ1-1, is DGGITQSPKYLFRKEGQNVTLSCEQNLNHDAMYWYRQDPGQGLRLIYYSQIVNDFQKGDIAEGYSVSREKKESFPLTVTSAQKNPTAFYLCASTARQGLGTEAFFGQGTRLTVV.

The genes are TRBV5-1 and TRBJ2-3, with D tentatively TRBD2 (5 bases). Germline V gene sequence: CDR1 SGHRS, CDR2 YFSETQ. V was trimmed by 5 bases and J by 4 bases, leaving 14 bases between them. CDR3 length: 14 amino acids. The CDR3 coding sequence is TGCGCCAGCAGGGTAGCGATGGAGGCAGATACGCAGTATTTT. This translates into CASRVAMEADTQYF.

The chain uses TRBV11-3 and TRBJ2-7, with 10 nucleotides matching TRBD1. The J segment lost 4 bases and the V segment lost 6 bases, leaving 6 bases of the junction unmatched. Germline CDR1 reads SGHNT; CDR2 reads YENEEA. The CDR3 covers 14 residues. CDR3 DNA sequence: TGTGCCAGCAGTCCCGGGACAGGGGATTACGAGCAGTACTTC. Protein sequence: CASSPGTGDYEQYF.

The J gene is TRBJ2-7, the V gene TRBV10-3; 7 nucleotides align to TRBD1. The germline gives CDR1 ENHRY, CDR2 SYGVKD. CDR3 size: 11 residues. J was trimmed by 2 bases and V by 10 bases; bases with no gene match: 2. The CDR3 here is CATTGTYEQYF. The CDR3 DNA reads TGTGCCACGACAGGGACCTACGAGCAGTACTTC.

The J gene is TRBJ1-5, the V gene TRBV3-1 (or the pseudogene TRBV3-2); a possible D gene is TRBD1 (6 bases). CDR3 size: 13 residues. Germline CDR1 is LGHDT and CDR2 is YNNKEL (reference sequence). Deletions cut 4 bases from V and 6 bases from J, with 10 bases between. As DNA, the CDR3 is TGTGCCAGCAGCCTTGGGACATCTCAGCCCCAGCATTTT. Residues: CASSLGTSQPQHF.

The rearrangement links TRBV28 to TRBJ1-2; tentative D call: TRBD1 (6 bases). The CDR3 runs 11 residues. Germline values: CDR1 MDHEN, CDR2 SYDVKM. Between the trimmed V and J ends, which lost 6 bases and 8 bases, there was a span of 10 bases. CDR3 loop: CASRLGQGYTF. For the CDR3, the DNA is TGTGCCAGCAGGCTCGGACAGGGCTACACCTTC.